The entry that follows covers one T cell receptor (beta chain) sequence. The data originate from a study of PD-1 blockade in classical Hodgkin lymphoma. No patient escaped relapse after autologous stem cell transplantation, and brentuximab vedotin exposure varied. TCRdb's table, derived via immunoSEQ multiplex PCR, lists solely in-frame clones and lacks some. This sample carries about 18,000 clones, 70% to 80% of them seen once, and the ten largest clones take about 18%. The sequences come from peripheral blood mononuclear cells (PBMCs), collected before the second cycle of nivolumab. This TCR was recovered from a human donor with classical Hodgkin lymphoma.

The CDR3 is CASSGSGFRGYTF. The DNA for the CDR3 is TGTGCCAGCAGTGGCTCAGGTTTTAGAGGCTACACCTTC. The chain is built from TRBV25-1 and TRBJ1-2; D gene unclear. This CDR3 has 13 residues. Trimming stripped 4 bases from V and 8 bases from J, with 14 bases between. Looked up from germline, CDR1 is MGHDK and CDR2 is SYGVNS.